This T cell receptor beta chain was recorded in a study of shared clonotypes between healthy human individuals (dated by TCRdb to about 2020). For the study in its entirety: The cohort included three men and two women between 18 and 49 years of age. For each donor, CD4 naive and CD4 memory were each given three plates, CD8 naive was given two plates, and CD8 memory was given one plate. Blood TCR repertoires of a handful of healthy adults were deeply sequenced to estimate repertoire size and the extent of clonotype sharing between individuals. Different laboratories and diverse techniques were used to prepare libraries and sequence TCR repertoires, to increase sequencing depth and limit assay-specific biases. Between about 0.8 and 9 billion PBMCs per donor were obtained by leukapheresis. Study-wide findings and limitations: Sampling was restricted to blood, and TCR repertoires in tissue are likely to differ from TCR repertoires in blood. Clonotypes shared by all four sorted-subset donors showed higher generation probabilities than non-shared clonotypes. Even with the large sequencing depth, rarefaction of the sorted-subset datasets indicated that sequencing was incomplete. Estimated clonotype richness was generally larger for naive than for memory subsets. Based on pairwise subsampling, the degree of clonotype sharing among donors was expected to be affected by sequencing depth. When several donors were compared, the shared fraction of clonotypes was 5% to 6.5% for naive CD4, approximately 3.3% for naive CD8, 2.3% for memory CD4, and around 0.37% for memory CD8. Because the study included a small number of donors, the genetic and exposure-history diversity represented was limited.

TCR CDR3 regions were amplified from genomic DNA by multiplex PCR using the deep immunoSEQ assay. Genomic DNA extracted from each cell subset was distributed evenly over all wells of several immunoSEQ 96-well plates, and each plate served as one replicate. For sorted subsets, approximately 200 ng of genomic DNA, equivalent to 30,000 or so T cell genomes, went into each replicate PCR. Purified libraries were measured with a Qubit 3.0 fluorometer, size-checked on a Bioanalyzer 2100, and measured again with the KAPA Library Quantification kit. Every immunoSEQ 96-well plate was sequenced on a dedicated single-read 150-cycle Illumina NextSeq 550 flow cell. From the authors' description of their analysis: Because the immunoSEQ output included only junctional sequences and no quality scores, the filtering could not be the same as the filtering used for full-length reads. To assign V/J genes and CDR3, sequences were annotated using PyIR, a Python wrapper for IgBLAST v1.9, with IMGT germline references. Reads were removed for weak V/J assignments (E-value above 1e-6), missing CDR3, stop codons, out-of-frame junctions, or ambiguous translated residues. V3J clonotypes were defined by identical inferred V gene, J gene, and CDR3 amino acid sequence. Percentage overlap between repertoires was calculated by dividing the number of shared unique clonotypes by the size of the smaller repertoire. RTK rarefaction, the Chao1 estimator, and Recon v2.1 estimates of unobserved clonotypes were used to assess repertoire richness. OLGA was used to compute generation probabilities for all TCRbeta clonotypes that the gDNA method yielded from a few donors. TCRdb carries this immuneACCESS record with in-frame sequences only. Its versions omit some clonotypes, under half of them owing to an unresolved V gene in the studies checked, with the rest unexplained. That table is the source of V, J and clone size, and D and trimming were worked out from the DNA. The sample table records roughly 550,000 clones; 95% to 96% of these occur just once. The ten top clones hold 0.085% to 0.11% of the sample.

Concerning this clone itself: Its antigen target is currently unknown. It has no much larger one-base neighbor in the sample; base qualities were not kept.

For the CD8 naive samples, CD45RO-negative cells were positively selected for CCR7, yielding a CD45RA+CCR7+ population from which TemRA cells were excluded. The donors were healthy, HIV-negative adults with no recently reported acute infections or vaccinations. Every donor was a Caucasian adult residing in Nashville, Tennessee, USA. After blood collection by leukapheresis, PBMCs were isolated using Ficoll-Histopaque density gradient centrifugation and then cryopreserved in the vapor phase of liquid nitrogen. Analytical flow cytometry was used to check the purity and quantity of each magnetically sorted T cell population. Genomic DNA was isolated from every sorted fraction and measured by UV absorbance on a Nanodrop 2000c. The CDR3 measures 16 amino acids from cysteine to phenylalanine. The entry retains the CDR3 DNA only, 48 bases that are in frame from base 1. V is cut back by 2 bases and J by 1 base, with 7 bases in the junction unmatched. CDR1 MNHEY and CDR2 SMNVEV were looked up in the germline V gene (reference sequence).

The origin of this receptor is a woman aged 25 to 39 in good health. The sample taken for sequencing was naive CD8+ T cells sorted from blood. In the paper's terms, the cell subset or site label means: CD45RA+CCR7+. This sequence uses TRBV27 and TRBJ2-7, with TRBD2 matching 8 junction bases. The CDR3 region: CASSLQFASGSYEQYF. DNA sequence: TGTGCCAGCAGTTTACAGTTTGCTAGCGGGTCCTACGAGCAGTACTTC.